This is a list of T cell receptor beta chains from one sample in a study of blood T cells in healthy people across ages. MiXCR, applied by TCRdb to the 5' RACE reads, yields one record per CDR3 protein. The sample records some 880,000 distinct CDR3 sequences, roughly 35% being singletons. The sequenced sample consisted of blood. The receptors come from a man younger than 35 in good health. Each CDR3 is given with its conserved first and last residue. The D gene is left open where the match is weak. Size values are once, few and many counts, or a class for expanded clones, and some rows have none.

d_call: -
j_call: TRBJ1-2
clone_size: -
v_call: TRBV6-1
cdr3_aa: CASSEGPGYTF
cdr3_nt: TGTGCCAGCAGTGAAGGCCCTGGCTACACCTTC

d_call: -
j_call: TRBJ1-2
clone_size: once
v_call: TRBV29-1
cdr3_aa: CSVEETTESNYGYTF
cdr3_nt: TGCAGCGTTGAAGAGACGACAGAGTCTAACTATGGCTACACCTTC

d_call: -
j_call: TRBJ1-3
clone_size: -
v_call: TRBV10-3
cdr3_aa: CAISELGAPGNTIYF
cdr3_nt: TGTGCCATCAGTGAGTTGGGGGCACCTGGAAACACCATATATTTT

d_call: -
j_call: TRBJ1-2
clone_size: -
v_call: TRBV20-1
cdr3_aa: CSARPLNRAHYGYTF
cdr3_nt: TGCAGTGCTAGGCCCCTTAACAGGGCACACTATGGCTACACCTTC

d_call: TRBD1
j_call: TRBJ2-5
clone_size: -
v_call: TRBV29-1
cdr3_aa: CSVEEDRQETQYF
cdr3_nt: TGCAGCGTTGAAGAGGACAGGCAAGAGACCCAGTACTTC

d_call: -
j_call: TRBJ1-2
clone_size: few
v_call: TRBV10-3
cdr3_aa: CAISGTISNYGYTF
cdr3_nt: TGTGCCATCAGCGGGACAATCTCTAACTATGGCTACACCTTC

d_call: TRBD2
j_call: TRBJ2-3
clone_size: few
v_call: TRBV9
cdr3_aa: CASSVSGTSTDTQYF
cdr3_nt: TGTGCCAGCAGCGTCAGCGGGACTAGCACAGATACGCAGTATTTT

d_call: TRBD1
j_call: TRBJ1-1
clone_size: -
v_call: TRBV20-1
cdr3_aa: CSARHGTGRSTEAFF
cdr3_nt: TGCAGTGCTAGGCATGGGACAGGGAGGAGCACTGAAGCTTTCTTT

d_call: -
j_call: TRBJ2-7
clone_size: -
v_call: TRBV5-1
cdr3_aa: CASSTRTDLSYNEQYF
cdr3_nt: TGCGCCAGCAGCACACGGACAGACCTCTCCTACAATGAGCAGTACTTC

d_call: TRBD1
j_call: TRBJ2-3
clone_size: -
v_call: TRBV7-9
cdr3_aa: CASSSESGTGGRWSQYF
cdr3_nt: TGTGCCAGCAGCTCTGAATCCGGGACAGGGGGCCGCTGGTCGCAGTATTTT

d_call: TRBD2
j_call: TRBJ2-5
clone_size: once
v_call: TRBV20-1
cdr3_aa: CSAIPTGLAAKGQYF
cdr3_nt: TGCAGTGCGATTCCAACGGGACTAGCGGCGAAGGGGCAGTACTTC

d_call: TRBD2
j_call: TRBJ2-7
clone_size: -
v_call: TRBV6-2/TRBV6-3
cdr3_aa: CASSYSRLAGRSSYNEQYF
cdr3_nt: TGTGCCAGCAGTTACTCGAGACTAGCGGGGCGAAGCTCCTACAATGAGCAGTACTTC

d_call: -
j_call: TRBJ2-3
clone_size: few
v_call: TRBV5-1
cdr3_aa: CASSLGAAIGTDTQYF
cdr3_nt: TGCGCCAGCAGCTTGGGGGCGGCTATCGGCACAGATACGCAGTATTTT

d_call: TRBD1
j_call: TRBJ2-1
clone_size: -
v_call: TRBV5-1
cdr3_aa: CASSSEGGLYNEQFF
cdr3_nt: TGCGCCAGCAGCTCTGAAGGGGGCCTCTACAATGAGCAGTTCTTC

d_call: -
j_call: TRBJ1-1
clone_size: -
v_call: TRBV4-1
cdr3_aa: CASSQTPPVTEAFF
cdr3_nt: TGCGCCAGCAGCCAAACCCCCCCGGTCACTGAAGCTTTCTTT

d_call: -
j_call: TRBJ2-1
clone_size: many
v_call: TRBV20-1
cdr3_aa: CSAAAWRYEQFF
cdr3_nt: TGCAGTGCCGCGGCCTGGAGGTATGAGCAGTTCTTC

d_call: TRBD2
j_call: TRBJ2-5
clone_size: -
v_call: TRBV20-1
cdr3_aa: CSAPRSGDNQETQYF
cdr3_nt: TGCAGTGCTCCGCGTAGCGGGGATAACCAAGAGACCCAGTACTTC

d_call: -
j_call: TRBJ2-6
clone_size: few
v_call: TRBV7-9
cdr3_aa: CASSAPMFGANVLTF
cdr3_nt: TGTGCCAGCAGCGCCCCCATGTTCGGGGCCAACGTCCTGACTTTC

d_call: TRBD1
j_call: TRBJ2-3
clone_size: many
v_call: TRBV29-1
cdr3_aa: CSVGTGISDTQYF
cdr3_nt: TGCAGCGTTGGGACAGGAATCTCAGATACGCAGTATTTT

d_call: -
j_call: TRBJ2-5
clone_size: few
v_call: TRBV7-9
cdr3_aa: CASRGPDQETQYF
cdr3_nt: TGTGCCAGCAGAGGCCCGGATCAAGAGACCCAGTACTTC

d_call: -
j_call: TRBJ2-1
clone_size: few
v_call: TRBV3-1
cdr3_aa: CASSALGGLSSYNEQFF
cdr3_nt: TGTGCCAGCAGCGCGCTGGGGGGCCTGAGCTCCTACAATGAGCAGTTCTTC

d_call: TRBD1
j_call: TRBJ2-3
clone_size: -
v_call: TRBV24-1
cdr3_aa: CATSAPGGKDTQYF
cdr3_nt: TGTGCCACCAGTGCGCCAGGGGGTAAAGATACGCAGTATTTT

d_call: -
j_call: TRBJ1-6
clone_size: -
v_call: TRBV7-2
cdr3_aa: CASSVGHSYNSPLHF
cdr3_nt: TGTGCCAGCAGCGTCGGACACAGCTATAATTCACCCCTCCACTTT

d_call: -
j_call: TRBJ1-2
clone_size: -
v_call: TRBV7-3
cdr3_aa: CASSVTGGQEGYTF
cdr3_nt: TGTGCCAGCAGCGTGACCGGGGGCCAGGAGGGCTACACCTTC

d_call: TRBD1
j_call: TRBJ1-6
clone_size: -
v_call: TRBV5-1
cdr3_aa: CASSTPPNDRGPDNSPLHF
cdr3_nt: TGCGCCAGCAGCACACCCCCAAACGACAGGGGGCCGGATAATTCACCCCTCCACTTT

d_call: -
j_call: TRBJ1-5
clone_size: -
v_call: TRBV6-5
cdr3_aa: CASSAARVGQPQHF
cdr3_nt: TGTGCCAGCAGTGCGGCCAGGGTAGGTCAGCCCCAGCATTTT

d_call: -
j_call: TRBJ1-3
clone_size: few
v_call: TRBV12-3/TRBV12-4
cdr3_aa: CASRMSSGNTIYF
cdr3_nt: TGTGCCAGCAGAATGAGCTCTGGAAACACCATATATTTT

d_call: -
j_call: TRBJ2-1
clone_size: few
v_call: TRBV2
cdr3_aa: CASRGRKGTSYNEQFF
cdr3_nt: TGTGCCAGCAGAGGTCGGAAAGGGACCTCCTACAATGAGCAGTTCTTC

d_call: -
j_call: TRBJ2-7
clone_size: few
v_call: TRBV10-3
cdr3_aa: CAISERVGSYEQYF
cdr3_nt: TGTGCCATCAGTGAACGGGTTGGGTCCTACGAGCAGTACTTC

d_call: -
j_call: TRBJ2-5
clone_size: many
v_call: TRBV12-3/TRBV12-4
cdr3_aa: CASTQTDQETQYF
cdr3_nt: TGTGCCAGCACCCAGACAGACCAAGAGACCCAGTACTTC

d_call: -
j_call: TRBJ2-1
clone_size: -
v_call: TRBV6-2/TRBV6-3
cdr3_aa: CASTAQPDEQFF
cdr3_nt: TGTGCCAGCACTGCACAACCCGATGAGCAGTTCTTC

d_call: -
j_call: TRBJ2-7
clone_size: -
v_call: TRBV3-1
cdr3_aa: CASWGGMGYEQYF
cdr3_nt: TGTGCCAGCTGGGGCGGGATGGGCTACGAGCAGTACTTC

d_call: TRBD2
j_call: TRBJ2-1
clone_size: few
v_call: TRBV20-1
cdr3_aa: CSARLSGGIYNEQFF
cdr3_nt: TGCAGTGCCCGCCTTAGCGGGGGGATTTACAATGAGCAGTTCTTC

d_call: -
j_call: TRBJ2-3
clone_size: many
v_call: TRBV12-3/TRBV12-4
cdr3_aa: CASSQGFADTQYF
cdr3_nt: TGTGCCAGCAGTCAGGGGTTTGCAGATACGCAGTATTTT

d_call: TRBD1
j_call: TRBJ1-1
clone_size: -
v_call: TRBV7-9
cdr3_aa: CASSHRQGINTEAFF
cdr3_nt: TGTGCCAGCAGCCATAGACAGGGAATAAACACTGAAGCTTTCTTT

d_call: -
j_call: TRBJ1-5
clone_size: few
v_call: TRBV5-5
cdr3_aa: CASSFDGYQPQHF
cdr3_nt: TGTGCCAGCAGCTTTGACGGATATCAGCCCCAGCATTTT

d_call: -
j_call: TRBJ1-2
clone_size: -
v_call: TRBV3-1
cdr3_aa: CGSSQVRTRPNYGYTF
cdr3_nt: TGTGGCAGCAGCCAAGTAAGGACCCGGCCTAACTATGGCTACACCTTC

d_call: -
j_call: TRBJ2-1
clone_size: -
v_call: TRBV20-1
cdr3_aa: CSARMGVDEQFF
cdr3_nt: TGCAGTGCCCGTATGGGGGTCGATGAGCAGTTCTTC

d_call: -
j_call: TRBJ2-5
clone_size: -
v_call: TRBV27
cdr3_aa: CASSLFGYQETQYF
cdr3_nt: TGTGCCAGCAGTTTATTTGGGTACCAAGAGACCCAGTACTTC

d_call: TRBD1
j_call: TRBJ1-6
clone_size: few
v_call: TRBV6-2/TRBV6-3
cdr3_aa: CASSLEDRGRGSPLHF
cdr3_nt: TGTGCCAGCAGCCTGGAGGACAGGGGGCGAGGGTCACCCCTCCACTTT

d_call: -
j_call: TRBJ2-5
clone_size: -
v_call: TRBV28
cdr3_aa: CASSLLTRRAQYF
cdr3_nt: TGTGCCAGCAGTTTATTGACTCGGCGGGCCCAGTACTTC

d_call: -
j_call: TRBJ2-1
clone_size: -
v_call: TRBV20-1
cdr3_aa: CSAAGGRGADNEQFF
cdr3_nt: TGCAGTGCAGCAGGGGGGCGCGGGGCCGACAATGAGCAGTTCTTC

d_call: TRBD2
j_call: TRBJ2-7
clone_size: few
v_call: TRBV6-5
cdr3_aa: CASRTSIDEQYF
cdr3_nt: TGTGCCAGCAGGACTAGCATCGACGAGCAGTACTTC

d_call: TRBD2
j_call: TRBJ2-1
clone_size: many
v_call: TRBV12-3/TRBV12-4
cdr3_aa: CASSSGPGLAGYNEQFF
cdr3_nt: TGTGCCAGCAGTTCCGGTCCGGGACTAGCGGGGTACAATGAGCAGTTCTTC

d_call: -
j_call: TRBJ1-1
clone_size: few
v_call: TRBV4-1
cdr3_aa: CASSQDLSRVNTEAFF
cdr3_nt: TGCGCCAGCAGCCAAGATTTATCGAGGGTGAACACTGAAGCTTTCTTT